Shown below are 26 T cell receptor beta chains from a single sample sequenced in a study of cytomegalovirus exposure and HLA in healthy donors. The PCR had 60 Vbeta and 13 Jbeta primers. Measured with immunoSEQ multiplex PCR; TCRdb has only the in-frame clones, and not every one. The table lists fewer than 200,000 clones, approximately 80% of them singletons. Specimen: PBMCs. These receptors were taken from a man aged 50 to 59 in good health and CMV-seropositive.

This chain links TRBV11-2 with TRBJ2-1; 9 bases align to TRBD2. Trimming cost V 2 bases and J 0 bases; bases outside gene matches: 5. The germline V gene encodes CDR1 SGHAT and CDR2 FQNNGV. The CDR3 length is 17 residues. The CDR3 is CASSLLETSGSYNEQFF. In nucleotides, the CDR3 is TGTGCCAGCAGCTTACTGGAGACTAGCGGCTCCTACAATGAGCAGTTCTTC.

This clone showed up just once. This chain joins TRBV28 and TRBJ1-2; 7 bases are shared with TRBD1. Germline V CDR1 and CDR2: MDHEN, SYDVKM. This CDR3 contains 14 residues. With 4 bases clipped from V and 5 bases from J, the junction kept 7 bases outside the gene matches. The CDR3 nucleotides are TGTGCCAGCAGTTCGACAGGGACGATTTATGGCTACACCTTC. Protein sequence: CASSSTGTIYGYTF.

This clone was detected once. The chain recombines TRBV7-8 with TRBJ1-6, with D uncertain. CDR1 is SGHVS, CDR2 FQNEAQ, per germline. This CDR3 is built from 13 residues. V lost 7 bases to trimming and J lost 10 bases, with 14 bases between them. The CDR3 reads CASIPGLGSPLHF. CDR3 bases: TGTGCCAGCATCCCCGGACTGGGGTCACCCCTCCACTTT.

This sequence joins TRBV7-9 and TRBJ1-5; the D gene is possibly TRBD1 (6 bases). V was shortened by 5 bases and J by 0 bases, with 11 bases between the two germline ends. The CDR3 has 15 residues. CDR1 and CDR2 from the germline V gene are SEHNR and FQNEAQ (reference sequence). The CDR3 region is CASSPGQSSNQPQHF. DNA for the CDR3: TGTGCCAGCAGCCCTGGACAGAGTAGCAATCAGCCCCAGCATTTT.

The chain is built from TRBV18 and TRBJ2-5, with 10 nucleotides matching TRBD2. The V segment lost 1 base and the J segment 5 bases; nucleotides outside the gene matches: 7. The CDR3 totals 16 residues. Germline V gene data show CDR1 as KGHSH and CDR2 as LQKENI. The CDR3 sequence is CASSPRTSGRGETQYF. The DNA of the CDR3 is TGTGCCAGCTCACCACGGACTAGCGGCAGGGGGGAGACCCAGTACTTC.

The CDR3: CASIGQINTEAFF. The CDR3 nucleotides read TGTGCCAGCATTGGGCAAATCAACACTGAAGCTTTCTTT. This chain uses TRBV6-6 with TRBJ1-1; no firm D call. V lost 7 bases and J lost 2, with 11 bases in between. The CDR3 loop spans 13 amino acids. Germline lookup yields CDR1 MNHNY and CDR2 SVGAGI (reference sequence).

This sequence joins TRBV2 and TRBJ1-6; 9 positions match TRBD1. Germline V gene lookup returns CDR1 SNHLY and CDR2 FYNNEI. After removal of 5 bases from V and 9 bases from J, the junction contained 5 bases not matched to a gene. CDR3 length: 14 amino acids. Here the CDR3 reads CASSQNRGPSPLHF. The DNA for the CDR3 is TGTGCCAGCAGTCAAAACAGGGGGCCTTCACCCCTCCACTTT.

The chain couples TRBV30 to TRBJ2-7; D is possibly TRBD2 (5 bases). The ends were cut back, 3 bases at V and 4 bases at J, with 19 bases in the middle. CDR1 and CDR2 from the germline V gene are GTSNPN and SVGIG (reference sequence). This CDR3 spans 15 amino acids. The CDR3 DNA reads TGTGCCTGGAGCTCGGGGTATGCGGCTTTTTACGAGCAGTACTTC. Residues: CAWSSGYAAFYEQYF.

CDR3 nucleotide sequence: TGCGCCAGCAGCTGGACTAGCGCAGAGAGCGAGCAGTACTTC. Translating gives CASSWTSAESEQYF. The gene calls are TRBV5-1 and TRBJ2-7, with 9 bases matching TRBD2. V lost 3 bases to trimming and J lost 6 bases; unmatched junction nucleotides: 7. Germline V lookup: CDR1 SGHRS, CDR2 YFSETQ. The CDR3 has 14 residues. The variable domain in full, with the rest retrieved from reference TRBV5-1 and TRBJ2-7, is KAGVTQTPRYLIKTRGQQVTLSCSPISGHRSVSWYQQTPGQGLQFLFEYFSETQRNKGNFPGRFSGRQFSNSRSEMNVSTLELGDSALYLCASSWTSAESEQYFGPGTRLTVT.

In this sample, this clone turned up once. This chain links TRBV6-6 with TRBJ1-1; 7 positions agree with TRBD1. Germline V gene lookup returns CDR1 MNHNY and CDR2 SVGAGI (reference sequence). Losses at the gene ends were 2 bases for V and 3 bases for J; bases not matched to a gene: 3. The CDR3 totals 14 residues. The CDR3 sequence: CASSYRGLYTEAFF. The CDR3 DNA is TGTGCCAGCAGTTACAGGGGGCTCTACACTGAAGCTTTCTTT.

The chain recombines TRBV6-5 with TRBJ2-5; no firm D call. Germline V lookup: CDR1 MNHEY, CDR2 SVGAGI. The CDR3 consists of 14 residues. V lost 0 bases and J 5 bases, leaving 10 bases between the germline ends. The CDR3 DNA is TGTGCCAGCAGTTACTCGACTTCCTGGGAGACCCAGTACTTC. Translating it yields CASSYSTSWETQYF.

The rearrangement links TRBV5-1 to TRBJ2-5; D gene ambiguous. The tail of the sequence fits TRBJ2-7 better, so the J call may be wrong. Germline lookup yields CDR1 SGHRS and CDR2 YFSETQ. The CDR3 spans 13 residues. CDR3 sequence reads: CASSSSLEGEQYF. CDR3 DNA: TGCGCCAGCAGCTCAAGTCTAGAAGGCGAGCAGTACTTC.

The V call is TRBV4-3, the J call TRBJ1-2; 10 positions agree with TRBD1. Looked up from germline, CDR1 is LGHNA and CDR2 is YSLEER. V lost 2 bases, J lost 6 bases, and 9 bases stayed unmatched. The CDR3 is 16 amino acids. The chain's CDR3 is CASSQSLTGGIHGYTF. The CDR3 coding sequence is TGCGCCAGCAGCCAAAGTCTGACAGGGGGCATACATGGCTACACCTTC.

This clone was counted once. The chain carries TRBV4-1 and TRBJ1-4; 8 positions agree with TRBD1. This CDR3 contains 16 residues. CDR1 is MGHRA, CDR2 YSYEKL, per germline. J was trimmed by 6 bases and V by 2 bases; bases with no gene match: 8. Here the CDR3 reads CASSQYLQGADEKLFF. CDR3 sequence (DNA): TGCGCCAGCAGCCAATATCTGCAGGGGGCAGATGAAAAACTGTTTTTT.

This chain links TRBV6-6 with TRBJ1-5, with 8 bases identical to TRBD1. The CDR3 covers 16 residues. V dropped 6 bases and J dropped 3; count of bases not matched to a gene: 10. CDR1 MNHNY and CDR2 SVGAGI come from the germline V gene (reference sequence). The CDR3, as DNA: TGTGCCAGCAGCCGCGTACGGGACAGGAACAATCAGCCCCAGCATTTT. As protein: CASSRVRDRNNQPQHF.

CDR3 DNA sequence: TGTGCCAGCAGCTTTGCGGTGAACACTGAAGCTTTCTTT. Amino acid sequence: CASSFAVNTEAFF. The V call is TRBV5-4, the J call TRBJ1-1; D is unresolved. Germline V lookup: CDR1 SGHNT, CDR2 YYREEE (reference sequence). There are 13 residues in the CDR3. The V gene lost 2 bases and the J gene lost 0 bases, with 5 bases spanning the gap. The full variable domain, with the rest looked up from reference TRBV5-4 and TRBJ1-1, is ETGVTQSPTHLIKTRGQQVTLRCSSQSGHNTVSWYQQALGQGPQFIFQYYREEENGRGNFPPRFSGLQFPNYSSELNVNALELDDSALYLCASSFAVNTEAFFGQGTRLTVV.

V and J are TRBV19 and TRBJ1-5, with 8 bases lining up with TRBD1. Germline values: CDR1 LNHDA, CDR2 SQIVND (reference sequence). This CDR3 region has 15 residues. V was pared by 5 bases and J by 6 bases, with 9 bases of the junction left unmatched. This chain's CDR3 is CASSFRTGISQPQHF. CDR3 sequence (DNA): TGTGCCAGTAGTTTCCGGACAGGGATAAGTCAGCCCCAGCATTTT.

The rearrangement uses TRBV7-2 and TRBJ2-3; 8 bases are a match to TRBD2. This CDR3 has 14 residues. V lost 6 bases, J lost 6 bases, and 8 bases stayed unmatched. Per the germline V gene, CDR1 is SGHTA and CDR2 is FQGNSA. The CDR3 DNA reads TGTGCCAGCAGTCCCGGACTAGCCTCCGATACGCAGTATTTT. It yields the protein CASSPGLASDTQYF.

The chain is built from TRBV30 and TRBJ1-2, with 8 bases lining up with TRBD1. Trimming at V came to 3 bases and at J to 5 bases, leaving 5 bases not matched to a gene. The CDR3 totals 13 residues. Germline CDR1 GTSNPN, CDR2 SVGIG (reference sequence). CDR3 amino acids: CAWSQTGEYGYTF. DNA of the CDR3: TGTGCCTGGAGCCAGACAGGGGAATATGGCTACACCTTC.

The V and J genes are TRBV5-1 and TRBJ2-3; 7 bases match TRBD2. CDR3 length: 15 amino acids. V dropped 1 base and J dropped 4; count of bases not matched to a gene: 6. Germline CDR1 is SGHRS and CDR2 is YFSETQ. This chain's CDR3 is CASSLISGRSDTQYF. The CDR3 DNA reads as TGCGCCAGCAGCTTGATTAGCGGGCGATCAGATACGCAGTATTTT. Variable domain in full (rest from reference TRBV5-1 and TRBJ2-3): KAGVTQTPRYLIKTRGQQVTLSCSPISGHRSVSWYQQTPGQGLQFLFEYFSETQRNKGNFPGRFSGRQFSNSRSEMNVSTLELGDSALYLCASSLISGRSDTQYFGPGTRLTVL.

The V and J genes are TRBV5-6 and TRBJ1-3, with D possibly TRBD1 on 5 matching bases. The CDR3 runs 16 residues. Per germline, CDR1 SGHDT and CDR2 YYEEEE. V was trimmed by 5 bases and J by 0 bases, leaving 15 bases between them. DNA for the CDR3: TGTGCCAGCAGAAAAACAGGTACCCGCTCTGGAAACACCATATATTTT. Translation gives CASRKTGTRSGNTIYF.

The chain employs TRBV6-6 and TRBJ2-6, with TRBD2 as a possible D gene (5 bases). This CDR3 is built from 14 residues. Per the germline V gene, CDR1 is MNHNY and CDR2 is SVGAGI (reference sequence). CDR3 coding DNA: TGTGCTATAGCGTTGGGCTCTGGGGCCAACGTCCTGACTTTC. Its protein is CAIALGSGANVLTF.

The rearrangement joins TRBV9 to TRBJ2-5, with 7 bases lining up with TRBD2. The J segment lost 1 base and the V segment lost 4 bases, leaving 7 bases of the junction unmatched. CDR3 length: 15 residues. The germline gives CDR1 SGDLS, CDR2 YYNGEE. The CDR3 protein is CASSPPGGPQETQYF. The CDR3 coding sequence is TGTGCCAGCAGCCCACCGGGGGGTCCCCAAGAGACCCAGTACTTC.

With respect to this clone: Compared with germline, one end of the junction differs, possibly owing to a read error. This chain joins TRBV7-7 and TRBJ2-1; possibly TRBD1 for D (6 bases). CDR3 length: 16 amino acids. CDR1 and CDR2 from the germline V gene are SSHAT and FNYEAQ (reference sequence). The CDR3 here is CASSLNAQGPYNEQFF. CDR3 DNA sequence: TGTGCTAGCAGCCTAAACGCCCAGGGGCCCTACAATGAGCAGTTCTTC.

This chain's CDR3 is CAGRDRTNYGYTF. The CDR3 DNA is TGTGCCGGGCGGGACAGAACCAACTATGGCTACACCTTC. This chain connects TRBV7-2 to TRBJ1-2, with 7 bases matching TRBD1. The CDR3 consists of 13 residues. Per germline, CDR1 SGHTA and CDR2 FQGNSA. Trimming removed 11 bases from V and 2 bases from J; junction bases left unmatched: 8.

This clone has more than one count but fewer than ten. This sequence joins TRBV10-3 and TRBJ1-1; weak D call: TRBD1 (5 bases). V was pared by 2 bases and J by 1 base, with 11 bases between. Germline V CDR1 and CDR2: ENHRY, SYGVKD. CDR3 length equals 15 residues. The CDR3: CAISERAGGNTEAFF. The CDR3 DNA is TGTGCCATCAGTGAGAGAGCGGGGGGGAACACTGAAGCTTTCTTT.